This T cell receptor (beta chain) appears in the sequencing data of a study of early T cells in non-severe SARS-CoV-2 infection. Study as a whole: Sequencing used unsorted whole-blood bulk RNA, so chains lack pairing.

TCRdb processed the 5' RACE reads anew with MiXCR; each CDR3 protein has one entry. The sample yields roughly 51,000 distinct CDR3 sequences, approximately 7.5% seen once. This clonotype was detected many times. The source is an adult who was a healthcare worker with PCR-confirmed SARS-CoV-2 infection or an uninfected control (not recorded which). The specimen was whole blood.

The CDR3 protein is CSARGLAGRTDTQYF. Here the CDR3 DNA reads TGCAGTGCTAGAGGCCTAGCGGGGAGGACAGATACGCAGTATTTT. The chain uses TRBV20-1 and TRBJ2-3; 9 bases match TRBD2. Germline trimming cut 1 base from V and 3 bases from J; bases unmatched to any gene: 5. The CDR3 covers 15 residues. Germline V lookup: CDR1 DFQATT, CDR2 SNEGSKA (reference sequence).